This T cell receptor (beta chain) was identified during a study of Tregs in tolerant kidney transplant recipients. This CDR3 has 14 residues. Trimming removed 2 bases at V and 3 bases at J, with 10 bases between. CDR1 is MNHEY and CDR2 is SVGAGI in the germline V gene. Thawed PBMCs were FACS-sorted into unstimulated CD4+CD25+CD127- regulatory T cells, CD4+CD25- non-regulatory cells, CD4 and CD8 cells. Clones were read by immunoSEQ multiplex PCR, and TCRdb kept only the in-frame ones, dropping some. Among 80,000 to 90,000 clones listed, around 94% were seen once. This chain links TRBV6-5 with TRBJ1-2; D not certain. This clonotype originated in a human donor in good health. The source material was CD8+ T cells from blood. The CDR3 DNA follows: TGTGCCAGCAGTTACGACCGTGCTCACTATGGCTACACCTTC. It translates to CASSYDRAHYGYTF.